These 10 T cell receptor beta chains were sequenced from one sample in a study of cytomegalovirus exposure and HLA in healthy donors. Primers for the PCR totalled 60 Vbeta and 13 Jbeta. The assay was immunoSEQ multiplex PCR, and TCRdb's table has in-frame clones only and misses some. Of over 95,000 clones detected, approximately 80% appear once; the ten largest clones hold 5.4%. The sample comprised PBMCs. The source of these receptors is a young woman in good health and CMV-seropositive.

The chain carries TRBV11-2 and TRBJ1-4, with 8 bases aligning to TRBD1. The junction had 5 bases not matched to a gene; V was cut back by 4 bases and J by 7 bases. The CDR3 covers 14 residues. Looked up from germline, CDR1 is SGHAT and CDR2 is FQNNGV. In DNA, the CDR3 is TGTGCCAGCAGCTACGGGACAGGTGGTGAAAAACTGTTTTTT. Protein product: CASSYGTGGEKLFF. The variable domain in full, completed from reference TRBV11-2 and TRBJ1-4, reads EAGVAQSPRYKIIEKRQSVAFWCNPISGHATLYWYQQILGQGPKLLIQFQNNGVVDDSQLPKDRFSAERLKGVDSTLKIQPAKLEDSAVYLCASSYGTGGEKLFFGSGTQLSVL.

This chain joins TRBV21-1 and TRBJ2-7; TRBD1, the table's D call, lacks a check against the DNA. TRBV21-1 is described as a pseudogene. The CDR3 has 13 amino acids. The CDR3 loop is CASSEDITYEQYF. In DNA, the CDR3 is TGTGCCAGCAGCGAAGACATCACCTACGAGCAGTACTTC.

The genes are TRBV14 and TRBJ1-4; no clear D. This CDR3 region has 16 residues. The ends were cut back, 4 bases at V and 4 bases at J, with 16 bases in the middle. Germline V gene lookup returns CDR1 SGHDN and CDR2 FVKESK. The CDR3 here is CASSRQTTVGNEKLFF. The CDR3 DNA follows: TGTGCCAGCAGCCGTCAAACCACGGTCGGTAATGAAAAACTGTTTTTT.

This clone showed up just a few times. The CDR3 nucleotides are TGTGCCAGCCGCTGGGGACAGAATCATAACTATGGCTACACCTTC. Encoded protein: CASRWGQNHNYGYTF. The V gene is TRBV6-1, the J gene TRBJ1-2; 7 nucleotides align to TRBD1. Trimming removed 8 bases from V and 1 base from J; junction bases left unmatched: 10. From germline, CDR1 is MNHNS and CDR2 SASEGT. The CDR3 is 15 residues long.

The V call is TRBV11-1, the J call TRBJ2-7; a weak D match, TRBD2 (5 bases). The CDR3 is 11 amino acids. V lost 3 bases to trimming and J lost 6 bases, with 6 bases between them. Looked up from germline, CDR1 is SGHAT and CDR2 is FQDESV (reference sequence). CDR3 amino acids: CASSFGLEQYF. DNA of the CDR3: TGTGCCAGCAGCTTCGGACTCGAGCAGTACTTC. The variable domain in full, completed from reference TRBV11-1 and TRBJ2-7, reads EAEVAQSPRYKITEKSQAVAFWCDPISGHATLYWYRQILGQGPELLVQFQDESVVDDSQLPKDRFSAERLKGVDSTLKIQPAELGDSAMYLCASSFGLEQYFGPGTRLTVT.

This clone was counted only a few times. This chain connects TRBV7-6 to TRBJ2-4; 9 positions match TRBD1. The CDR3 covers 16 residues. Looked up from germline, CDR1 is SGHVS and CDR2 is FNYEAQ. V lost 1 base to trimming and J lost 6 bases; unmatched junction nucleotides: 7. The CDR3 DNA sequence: TGTGCCAGCAGCTTAGAGACAGGGGGGGCGGGAAACATTCAGTACTTC. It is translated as CASSLETGGAGNIQYF.

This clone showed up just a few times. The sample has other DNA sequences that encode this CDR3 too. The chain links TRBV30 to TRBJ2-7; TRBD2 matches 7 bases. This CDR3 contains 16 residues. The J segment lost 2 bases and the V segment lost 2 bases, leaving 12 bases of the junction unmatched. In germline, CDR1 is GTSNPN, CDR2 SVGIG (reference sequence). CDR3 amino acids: CAWSSPGSGKTYEQYF. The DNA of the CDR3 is TGTGCCTGGAGTTCACCCGGGAGCGGGAAAACCTACGAGCAGTACTTC.

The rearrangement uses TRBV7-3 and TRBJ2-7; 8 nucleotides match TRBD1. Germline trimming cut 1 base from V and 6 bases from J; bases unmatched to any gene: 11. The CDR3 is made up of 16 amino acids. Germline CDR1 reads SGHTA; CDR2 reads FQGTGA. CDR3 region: CASSLRGGQGAFEQYF. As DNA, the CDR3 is TGTGCCAGCAGCTTAAGAGGAGGGCAGGGGGCTTTCGAGCAGTACTTC.

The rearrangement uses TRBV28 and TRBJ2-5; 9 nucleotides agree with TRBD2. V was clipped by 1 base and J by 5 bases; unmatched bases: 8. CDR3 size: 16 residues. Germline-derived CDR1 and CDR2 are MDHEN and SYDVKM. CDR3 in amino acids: CASSLFTSGHGETQYF. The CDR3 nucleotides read TGTGCCAGCAGTTTATTTACTAGCGGGCACGGGGAGACCCAGTACTTC.

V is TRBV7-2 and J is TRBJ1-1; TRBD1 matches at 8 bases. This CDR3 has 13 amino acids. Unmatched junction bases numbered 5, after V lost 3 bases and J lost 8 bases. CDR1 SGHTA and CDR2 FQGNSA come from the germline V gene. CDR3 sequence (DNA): TGTGCCAGCAGCTTCTGGACAGGGCCAGAAGCTTTCTTT. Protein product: CASSFWTGPEAFF.